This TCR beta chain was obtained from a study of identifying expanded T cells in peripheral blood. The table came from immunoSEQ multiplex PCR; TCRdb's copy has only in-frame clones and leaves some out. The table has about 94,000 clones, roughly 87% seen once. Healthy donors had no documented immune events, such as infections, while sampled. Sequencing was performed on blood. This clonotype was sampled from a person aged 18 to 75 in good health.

This CDR3 reads CASSRQGEGFSEAFF. The DNA of the CDR3 is TGCGCCAGCAGCCGGCAGGGGGAAGGTTTCTCTGAAGCTTTCTTT. V gene TRBV5-1 combines with J gene TRBJ1-1; 7 positions agree with TRBD1. This CDR3 comprises 15 residues. The germline CDR1 and CDR2 sequences are SGHRS and YFSETQ. V was pared by 4 bases and J by 6 bases, with 12 bases of the junction left unmatched.